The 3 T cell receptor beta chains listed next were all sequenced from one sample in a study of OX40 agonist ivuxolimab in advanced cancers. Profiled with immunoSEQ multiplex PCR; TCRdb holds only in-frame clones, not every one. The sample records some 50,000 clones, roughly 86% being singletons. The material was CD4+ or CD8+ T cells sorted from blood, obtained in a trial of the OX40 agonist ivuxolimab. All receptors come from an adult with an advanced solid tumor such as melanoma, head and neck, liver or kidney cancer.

CDR3 amino acids: CASSPDTYEQYF. CDR3 nucleotide sequence: TGTGCCAGCAGCCCAGACACCTACGAGCAGTACTTC. The chain couples TRBV7-2 to TRBJ2-7; D unresolved. This CDR3 has 12 amino acids. The ends were cut back, 5 bases at V and 2 bases at J, with 7 bases in the middle. In germline, CDR1 is SGHTA, CDR2 FQGNSA.

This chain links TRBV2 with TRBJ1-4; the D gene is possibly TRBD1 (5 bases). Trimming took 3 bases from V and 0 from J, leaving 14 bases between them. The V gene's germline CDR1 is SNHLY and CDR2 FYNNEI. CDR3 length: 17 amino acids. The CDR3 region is CASSEYWDVATNEKLFF. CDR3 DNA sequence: TGTGCCAGCAGTGAGTACTGGGACGTCGCAACTAATGAAAAACTGTTTTTT.

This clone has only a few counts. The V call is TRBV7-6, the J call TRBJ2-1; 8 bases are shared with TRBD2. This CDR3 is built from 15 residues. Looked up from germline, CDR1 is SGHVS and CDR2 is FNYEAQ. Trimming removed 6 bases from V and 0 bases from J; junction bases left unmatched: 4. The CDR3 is CASSISGNSYNEQFF. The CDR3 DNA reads TGTGCCAGCAGTATTAGCGGGAACTCCTACAATGAGCAGTTCTTC.